A selection of T cell receptor beta chains follows, all from one sample in a study of blood T cells in healthy people across ages. TCRdb recomputed calls from the 5' RACE reads with MiXCR, one row per CDR3 protein. This table holds approximately 940,000 distinct CDR3 sequences, 48% found once. Sequenced sample: blood. The receptors here all came from a man aged 25-40 years in good health. CDR3s include the opening cysteine and the closing phenylalanine or tryptophan. A D gene is named only where the DNA matches it firmly. Clone size is stated in some rows and not others, as once, few, many or a class when expanded.

D	V	size	J	DNA	CDR3
-	TRBV12-3/TRBV12-4	-	TRBJ2-5	TGTGCCAGCAGTACAAACAATGAGCAGTACTTC	CASSTNNEQYF
-	TRBV5-1	-	TRBJ2-1	TGCGCCAGCAGCTTGAGAACGGACCGCTACAATGAGCAGTTCTTC	CASSLRTDRYNEQFF
-	TRBV4-1	-	TRBJ2-7	TGCGCCAGCAGCCAAGCTCGGGGGCCCGCCTACGAGCAGTACTTC	CASSQARGPAYEQYF
-	TRBV9	few	TRBJ2-7	TGTGCCAGCAGCGTAGTTATCGGGGAGCAGTACTTC	CASSVVIGEQYF
-	TRBV20-1	-	TRBJ2-1	TGCAGTGCTAGAGATTCAGGGCCTGAGCAGTTCTTC	CSARDSGPEQFF
TRBD1	TRBV28	-	TRBJ2-7	TGTGCCAGCAGTTTAGGTCCCGGGACAGGGTCTCTCGAGCAGTACTTC	CASSLGPGTGSLEQYF
-	TRBV21-1	few	TRBJ2-1	TGTGCCAGCAGCAAAGGGCAGGACTTCCCGGCTTGGGATGAGCAGTTCTTC	CASSKGQDFPAWDEQFF
-	TRBV25-1	-	TRBJ2-1	TGTGCCAGCATGGACGGACTGGGCCCCGGGGAGACCCAGTTCTTC	CASMDGLGPGETQFF
-	TRBV10-3	many	TRBJ2-7	TGTGCCATCAGTGAGGGTTCGCTCACCTACGAGCAGTACTTC	CAISEGSLTYEQYF
-	TRBV4-3	-	TRBJ1-1	TGCGCCAGCAGCCAAGATCAGGCAGCTGAAGCTTTCTTT	CASSQDQAAEAFF
TRBD1	TRBV20-1	-	TRBJ2-1	TGCAGTGCTAGACCGGGACAGAATTACAATGAGCAGTTCTTC	CSARPGQNYNEQFF
-	TRBV10-2	-	TRBJ1-1	TGCGCCACCGGGATGGGCACTGAAGCTTTCTTT	CATGMGTEAFF
TRBD1	TRBV12-3/TRBV12-4	-	TRBJ1-2	TGTGCCAGCAGTCTACAGGGGCTTGGGGGCTACACCTTC	CASSLQGLGGYTF
-	TRBV6-2/TRBV6-3	few	TRBJ2-7	TGTGCCAGCAGTTACGCGGGCACCGTACGCTACGAGCAGTACTTC	CASSYAGTVRYEQYF